These 6 T cell receptor beta chains originate from one sample sequenced in a study of cytomegalovirus exposure and HLA in healthy donors. 60 Vbeta and 13 Jbeta primers were used in PCR. The table came from immunoSEQ multiplex PCR; TCRdb's copy has only in-frame clones and leaves some out. The data hold over 150,000 clones, with around 85% observed a single time. Sequencing was performed on PBMCs. These receptors all stem from a male donor in good health and CMV-seronegative.

This rearrangement joins TRBV19 to TRBJ2-7, with 7 nucleotides matching TRBD1. The length of the CDR3 is 16 residues. Unmatched junction bases numbered 11, after V lost 5 bases and J lost 1 base. CDR1 LNHDA and CDR2 SQIVND come from the germline V gene (reference sequence). The CDR3 DNA follows: TGTGCCAGTAGTGCGCCTGGGACAGAGAAGTCCTACGAGCAGTACTTC. Protein: CASSAPGTEKSYEQYF.

The chain carries TRBV10-1 and TRBJ2-1, with TRBD1 identical over 8 bases. The CDR3 runs to 17 residues. Per germline, CDR1 WNHNN and CDR2 SYGVQD (reference sequence). Trimming took 8 bases from V and 4 from J; bases not matched to a gene: 16. CDR3 coding DNA: TGCGCCAGCGGTGGGACAGGAGGAAGACTCTTTTACAATGAGCAGTTCTTC. As protein: CASGGTGGRLFYNEQFF.

The rearrangement uses TRBV10-2 and TRBJ1-1, with a possible D match to TRBD1 (5 bases). The CDR3 is 13 amino acids. V was cut by 4 bases and J by 6 bases, with 12 bases left in between. In germline, CDR1 is WSHSY, CDR2 SAAADI. This CDR3 reads CASSGPGMAEAFF. CDR3 DNA sequence: TGCGCCAGCAGTGGACCAGGGATGGCTGAAGCTTTCTTT.

This clone showed up just once. This chain links TRBV5-1 with TRBJ2-7, with D possibly matching TRBD1 (6 bases). Trimming cost V 5 bases and J 2 bases, with 14 bases left between them. The germline V gene encodes CDR1 SGHRS and CDR2 YFSETQ. The CDR3 covers 14 residues. The CDR3 region has the DNA TGCGCCAGCAGTTATGAAACAGGGCCCTACGAGCAGTACTTC. Amino acids: CASSYETGPYEQYF.

The rearrangement links TRBV5-4 to TRBJ2-7; possibly TRBD1 for D (6 bases). There are 14 residues in the CDR3. Trimming took 2 bases from V and 1 from J, leaving 10 bases between them. Per the germline V gene, CDR1 is SGHNT and CDR2 is YYREEE (reference sequence). The CDR3 protein is CASSFGGGSYEQYF. The CDR3 DNA follows: TGTGCCAGCAGCTTTGGGGGCGGGTCCTACGAGCAGTACTTC.

This chain joins TRBV10-3 and TRBJ1-2, with D maybe TRBD1 (5 bases). Trimming removed 2 bases at V and 2 bases at J, with 9 bases between. This CDR3 is 14 amino acids long. Germline loops: CDR1 ENHRY, CDR2 SYGVKD. CDR3 amino acids: CAISEPTVNYGYTF. CDR3 DNA sequence: TGTGCCATCAGTGAGCCGACAGTAAACTATGGCTACACCTTC.